Following are 10 T cell receptor beta chains from one sample sequenced in a study of blood T cells in healthy people across ages. A J-beta primer mix and a sample-barcoded 5' primer were used in a second PCR of about 6 to 12 cycles. One entry per CDR3 protein results from TCRdb running MiXCR on the 5' RACE reads. The table records 540,000 or so distinct CDR3 sequences, roughly 43% of them present only once. Material: blood. The receptor source for this set is a man at least 80 years old in good health.

The rearrangement links TRBV20-1 to TRBJ2-7, with D unresolved. The CDR3 is 12 amino acids. V was trimmed by 3 bases and J by 6 bases, leaving 12 bases between them. Germline lookup yields CDR1 DFQATT and CDR2 SNEGSKA (reference sequence). In nucleotides, the CDR3 is TGCAGTGCTAGTGTGGGGATGCGCGAGCAGTACTTC. This gives the protein CSASVGMREQYF.

V gene TRBV6-5 combines with J gene TRBJ1-6; D unresolved. CDR1 is MNHEY, CDR2 SVGAGI, per germline. The CDR3 is made up of 12 amino acids. Trimming took off 9 bases at V and 7 bases at J, with 10 bases between the two ends. Here the CDR3 reads CASRKWNSPLHF. CDR3 DNA: TGTGCCAGTCGGAAGTGGAATTCACCCCTCCACTTT.

This sequence joins TRBV6-6 and TRBJ2-3; TRBD1 matches 11 bases. J gave up 3 bases and V 1 base, and 6 bases lay outside the gene matches. The CDR3 totals 17 residues. The germline V gene has CDR1 MNHNY and CDR2 SVGAGI (reference sequence). The CDR3 reads CASSYYSGTGGTDTQYF. The CDR3 DNA reads as TGTGCCAGCAGTTACTACAGTGGGACAGGGGGAACAGATACGCAGTATTTT.

The chain is built from TRBV12-5 and TRBJ2-7, with 9 bases lining up with TRBD1. This CDR3 is built from 17 residues. With 0 bases clipped from V and 3 bases from J, the junction kept 9 bases outside the gene matches. Germline V gives CDR1 LGHNT, CDR2 FRNRAP. This chain's CDR3 is CASGLVQFGDRDYEQYF. The CDR3 nucleotides are TGTGCTAGTGGTTTGGTACAGTTTGGGGACAGGGACTACGAGCAGTACTTC.

The chain uses TRBV5-1 and TRBJ2-1; 13 bases are shared with TRBD2. V shed 3 bases, J shed 5 bases, and the junction held 5 bases outside the gene matches. Looked up from germline, CDR1 is SGHRS and CDR2 is YFSETQ. The CDR3 has 16 amino acids. Written as DNA, the CDR3 is TGCGCCAGCAGCTACGGACTAGCGGGAGTAAACAATGAGCAGTTCTTC. This sequence encodes CASSYGLAGVNNEQFF.

This chain links TRBV20-1 with TRBJ2-3; no reliable D call. Looked up from germline, CDR1 is DFQATT and CDR2 is SNEGSKA (reference sequence). Deletions cut 0 bases from V and 0 bases from J, with 7 bases between. The CDR3 is 14 residues long. The CDR3 loop is CSARDVDSTDTQYF. The CDR3 DNA reads TGCAGTGCTAGAGATGTCGATAGCACAGATACGCAGTATTTT.

The chain uses TRBV28 and TRBJ2-2, with TRBD1 matching over 9 bases. Germline assignment: CDR1 MDHEN and CDR2 SYDVKM. The CDR3 is 15 amino acids. Germline trimming cut 2 bases from V and 8 bases from J; bases unmatched to any gene: 6. CDR3 sequence (DNA): TGTGCCAGCAGTTTACCGACAGGGGGGCTTGGGGAGCTGTTTTTT. It encodes CASSLPTGGLGELFF.

V gene TRBV7-2 combines with J gene TRBJ2-1; D may be TRBD2 (6 bases). Germline V gene data show CDR1 as SGHTA and CDR2 as FQGNSA. Trimming took off 5 bases at V and 8 bases at J, with 13 bases between the two ends. This CDR3 has 13 residues. The CDR3 DNA reads as TGTGCCAGCAGCGCCCCGGGACTCCATGAGCAGTTCTTC. Protein product: CASSAPGLHEQFF.

This clonotype was detected only a few times. The chain combines TRBV6-6 with TRBJ2-7; 8 bases fit TRBD1. The V segment lost 5 bases and the J segment 3 bases; nucleotides outside the gene matches: 6. The CDR3 is 14 residues long. CDR1 is MNHNY and CDR2 is SVGAGI in the germline V gene (reference sequence). The CDR3 sequence: CASSRTGSDYEQYF. DNA for the CDR3: TGTGCCAGCAGTCGGACAGGGTCCGACTACGAGCAGTACTTC.

The chain has TRBV29-1 and TRBJ2-2; a weak D match, TRBD1 (5 bases). V was cut by 4 bases and J by 5 bases, with 14 bases left in between. Germline V gene lookup returns CDR1 SQVTM and CDR2 ANQGSEA. This CDR3 region has 14 residues. Written as DNA, the CDR3 is TGCAGCGTTGTTCCTCAAGGGGCGACCGGGGAGCTGTTTTTT. It codes for CSVVPQGATGELFF.